This T cell receptor beta chain was documented in a study of T cells after yellow fever vaccination. Across the study: With SMART-Seq v4 Ultra Low Input, the fractions containing low cell numbers were prepared.

Germline V gives CDR1 SGHKS, CDR2 YYEKEE (reference sequence). This CDR3 has 15 amino acids. The V gene lost 4 bases and the J gene lost 1 base, with 14 bases spanning the gap. This clonotype was counted only a few times. As yet, its antigen is unknown. Conversion of TCR transcripts into cDNA relied on 5'RACE template switching, which added a universal primer site and UMIs. Each CDR3 protein is one row after TCRdb ran MiXCR on the 5' RACE reads. The table records about 260,000 distinct CDR3 sequences, roughly 5.2% of them present only once. Study results and caveats: Abundant bulk-derived clonotypes could contaminate FACS-sorted repertoires. It was a weaker secondary response, yet one that peaked faster, at day 5 versus 15.

The source material was CD4+ T cells sorted from PBMCs, sampled on the day of the yellow fever booster vaccination. The rearrangement uses TRBV5-5 and TRBJ2-5; a weak D match, TRBD1 (6 bases). The source is a man aged 18 to 29 who received the YFV17D yellow fever vaccine. Here the CDR3 reads CASSDLGAFQETQYF. CDR3 sequence (DNA): TGTGCCAGCAGCGATTTGGGGGCCTTCCAAGAGACCCAGTACTTC.